Below are 10 T cell receptor beta chains sequenced from a single sample in a study of cytomegalovirus exposure and HLA in healthy donors. Here immunoSEQ multiplex PCR was the method, and the copy in TCRdb shows in-frame clones only, minus some. The data hold about 49,000 clones, with around 94% observed a single time. The sample taken for sequencing was PBMCs. The receptor set was obtained from a young man in good health and CMV-seronegative.

The V gene is TRBV15, the J gene TRBJ2-2, with D tentatively TRBD2 (5 bases). This CDR3 contains 13 residues. V was pared by 0 bases and J by 13 bases, with 12 bases between. CDR1 and CDR2 from the germline V gene are LNHNV and YYDKDF (reference sequence). The CDR3 DNA follows: TGTGCCACCAGCAGAGATCAGGCCGCGGGGCTGTTTTTT. Its protein product is CATSRDQAAGLFF.

The chain uses TRBV10-3 and TRBJ2-1; 8 bases are shared with TRBD1. The germline gives CDR1 ENHRY, CDR2 SYGVKD. CDR3 size: 13 residues. V gave up 10 bases and J gave up 6 bases; unmatched junction bases: 8. The CDR3 reads CASGQGGGNEQFF. DNA for the CDR3: TGTGCCAGCGGACAGGGTGGGGGCAATGAGCAGTTCTTC.

The chain's CDR3 is CASSPGQGYEQYF. The DNA for the CDR3 is TGTGCCAGCAGCCCTGGACAGGGGTACGAGCAGTACTTC. The V call is TRBV7-7, the J call TRBJ2-7; 9 nucleotides agree with TRBD1. The J segment lost 4 bases and the V segment lost 5 bases, leaving 3 bases of the junction unmatched. This CDR3 contains 13 residues. Germline values: CDR1 SSHAT, CDR2 FNYEAQ (reference sequence). Full variable domain (rest looked up from reference TRBV7-7 and TRBJ2-7): GAGVSQSPRYKVTKRGQDVTLRCDPISSHATLYWYQQALGQGPEFLTYFNYEAQPDKSGLPSDRFSAERPEGSISTLTIQRTEQRDSAMYRCASSPGQGYEQYFGPGTRLTVT.

The chain carries TRBV2 and TRBJ1-3; D gene unclear. The CDR3 has 14 residues. Germline CDR1 is SNHLY and CDR2 is FYNNEI. Deletions cut 6 bases from V and 1 base from J, with 10 bases between. The CDR3 sequence is CASSTPGSGNTIYF. Here the CDR3 DNA reads TGTGCCAGCAGCACGCCGGGATCTGGAAACACCATATATTTT.

This chain connects TRBV5-1 to TRBJ2-3, with 8 positions matching TRBD1. This CDR3 contains 15 residues. V dropped 2 bases and J dropped 0; count of bases not matched to a gene: 2. From germline, CDR1 is SGHRS and CDR2 YFSETQ. The chain's CDR3 is CASSLNRGSTDTQYF. The CDR3 DNA reads as TGCGCCAGCAGCTTAAACAGGGGGAGCACAGATACGCAGTATTTT.

This chain joins TRBV7-3 and TRBJ2-2; 9 bases map to TRBD2. Germline V lookup: CDR1 SGHTA, CDR2 FQGTGA. The CDR3 spans 16 residues. V lost 5 bases to trimming and J lost 7 bases; unmatched junction nucleotides: 11. CDR3 DNA: TGTGCCAGCAGCCGAAGTAGCGGGAGAGTTCACGGGGAGCTGTTTTTT. Residues: CASSRSSGRVHGELFF.

V and J are TRBV9 and TRBJ2-2; D unclear. This CDR3 spans 12 amino acids. Germline CDR1 SGDLS, CDR2 YYNGEE. The ends were cut back, 1 base at V and 8 bases at J, with 6 bases in the middle. CDR3 loop: CASSVFSGELFF. The CDR3 nucleotides are TGTGCCAGCAGCGTATTCAGTGGGGAGCTGTTTTTT.

The chain employs TRBV7-2 and TRBJ2-7, with a tentative D call TRBD1 (6 bases). Per germline, CDR1 SGHTA and CDR2 FQGNSA. The CDR3 runs to 15 residues. Trimming cost V 5 bases and J 0 bases, with 14 bases left between them. CDR3 in amino acids: CASSVNRDSSYEQYF. The CDR3 DNA reads TGTGCCAGCAGCGTGAACAGGGATAGCTCCTACGAGCAGTACTTC.

This rearrangement joins TRBV27 to TRBJ2-7, with TRBD1 as a possible D gene (6 bases). Trimming left V 2 bases short and J 4 bases short, with 12 bases between. From germline, CDR1 is MNHEY and CDR2 SMNVEV (reference sequence). The CDR3 spans 14 residues. Written as DNA, the CDR3 is TGTGCCAGCAGTTTAGTGGGGGCAGCGTACGAGCAGTACTTC. It encodes CASSLVGAAYEQYF.

This sequence joins TRBV30 and TRBJ1-1, with 7 nucleotides matching TRBD1. V dropped 8 bases and J dropped 0; count of bases not matched to a gene: 6. The CDR3 contains 13 residues. From germline, CDR1 is GTSNPN and CDR2 SVGIG (reference sequence). The CDR3 nucleotides read TGTGCCGGAGGGGACAGTTTGAACACTGAAGCTTTCTTT. Protein product: CAGGDSLNTEAFF.